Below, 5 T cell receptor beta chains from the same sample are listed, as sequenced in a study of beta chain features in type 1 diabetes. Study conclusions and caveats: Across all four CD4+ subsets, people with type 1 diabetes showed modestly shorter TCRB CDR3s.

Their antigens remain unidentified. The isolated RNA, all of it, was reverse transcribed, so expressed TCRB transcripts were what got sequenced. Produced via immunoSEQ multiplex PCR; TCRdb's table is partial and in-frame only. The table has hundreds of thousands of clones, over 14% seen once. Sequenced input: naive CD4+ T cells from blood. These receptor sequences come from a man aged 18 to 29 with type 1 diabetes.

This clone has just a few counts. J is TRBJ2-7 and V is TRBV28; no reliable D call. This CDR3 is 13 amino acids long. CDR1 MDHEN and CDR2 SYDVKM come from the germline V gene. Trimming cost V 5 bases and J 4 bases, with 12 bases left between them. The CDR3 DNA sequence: TGTGCCAGCAGTCTAACTCAGGATTACGAGCAGTACTTC. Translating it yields CASSLTQDYEQYF.

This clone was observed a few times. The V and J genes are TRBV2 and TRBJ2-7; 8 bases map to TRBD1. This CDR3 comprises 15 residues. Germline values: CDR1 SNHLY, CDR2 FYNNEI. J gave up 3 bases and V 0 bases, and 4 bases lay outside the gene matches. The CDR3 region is CASSEAATGGYEQYF. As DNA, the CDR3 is TGTGCCAGCAGTGAAGCTGCTACAGGGGGCTACGAGCAGTACTTC.

CDR3 DNA sequence: TGCAGCGTTGGAGGGCAGGGGTCTGAAAAACTGTTTTTT. Encoded protein: CSVGGQGSEKLFF. V and J are TRBV29-1 and TRBJ1-4; maybe TRBD1 (6 bases). The CDR3 is 13 residues long. Germline V gene data show CDR1 as SQVTM and CDR2 as ANQGSEA. V lost 4 bases to trimming and J lost 7 bases, with 13 bases between them.

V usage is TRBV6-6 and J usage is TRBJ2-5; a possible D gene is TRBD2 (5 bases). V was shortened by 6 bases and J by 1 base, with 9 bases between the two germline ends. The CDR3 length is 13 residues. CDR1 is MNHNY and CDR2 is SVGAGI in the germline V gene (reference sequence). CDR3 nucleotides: TGTGCCAGCAGCCTCGGGATCCAAGAGACCCAGTACTTC. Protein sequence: CASSLGIQETQYF.

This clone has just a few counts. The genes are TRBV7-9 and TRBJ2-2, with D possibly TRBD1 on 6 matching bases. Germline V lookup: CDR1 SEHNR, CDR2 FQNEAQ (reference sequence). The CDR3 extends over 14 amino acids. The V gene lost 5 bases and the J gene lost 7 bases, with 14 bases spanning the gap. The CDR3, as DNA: TGTGCCAGCAGCCGAACACAGGGCGGCGGGGAGCTGTTTTTT. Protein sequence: CASSRTQGGGELFF.